The rows below give T cell receptor delta chains drawn from one sample of a study of delta chain sequences of gamma delta T cells. TCRdb fed the 5' RACE reads into CATT to redo clone calling. This sample has around 2,500 delta-chain clones, with 25% to 30% found just once. Source material: either unsorted cells or a sorted T cell fraction (not recorded which). The receptors shown here come from a human donor in good health. Each CDR3 is given without its conserved first and last residue. The order of the fields is V gene, clone size, J gene, CDR3 protein. Clone size is stated in some rows and not others, as once, few, many or a class when expanded.

TRDV2	NA	TRDJ1	ACDTVGNPLGGYNYTDKLI
TRDV2	few	TRDJ1	ACDTLGAGGSDKLI
TRDV2	NA	TRDJ1	ACDTLGDPKNTDKLI
TRDV2	large	TRDJ1	ACDTLLSGGVEQGPPTKLI
TRDV2	NA	TRDJ1	ACDKMGDTPPNTDKLI
TRDV2	NA	TRDJ1	ACDTVSPPKRVGDAGDKLI
TRDV2	NA	TRDJ1	ACDILGDTIGLDYDKLI
TRDV2	medium-sized	TRDJ1	ACDTVGVHYTDKLI
TRDV2	NA	TRDJ1	ACEGILGDSLYTDKLI
TRDV2	medium-sized	TRDJ1	ACDPLSLGDRYTDKLI
TRDV2	medium-sized	TRDJ1	ACDPLEGKINTDKLI
TRDV2	medium-sized	TRDJ1	ACDTVGDSGTDKLI
TRDV2	medium-sized	TRDJ1	ACDTLGGYASGDKLI
TRDV2	medium-sized	TRDJ1	ACDPAGWGMKYTDKLI
TRDV2	medium-sized	TRDJ1	ACDTVNRVLGADKLI
TRDV2	medium-sized	TRDJ1	ACDTLTTGGYTDKLI
TRDV2	few	TRDJ3	ACDTAGGRGTSSWDTRQMF
TRDV2	medium-sized	TRDJ1	ACDYAGGYKGDTDKLI
TRDV2	medium-sized	TRDJ1	ACDLTGGPFDKLI
TRDV2	large	TRDJ3	ACDQTADTWDTRQMF
TRDV2	medium-sized	TRDJ1	ACDTVGDMYTDKLI
TRDV2	medium-sized	TRDJ1	ACDTLGDLDTDKLI
TRDV2	medium-sized	TRDJ3	ACDTATGGYQSWDTRQMF
TRDV2	large	TRDJ1	ACDTVQRYSTDKLI
TRDV2	medium-sized	TRDJ1	ACDTVGAQYTDKLI
TRDV1	NA	TRDJ1	ALGEGVRPHGGIRLGRLI
TRDV2	medium-sized	TRDJ1	ACDSWGTTDKLI
TRDV2	few	TRDJ3	ACDTAGGLGSWDTRQMF
TRDV2	medium-sized	TRDJ1	ACDLVLGDRGPGSGDKLI
TRDV2	NA	TRDJ1	ACDTVPVSGGLSPPAGDKLI
TRDV2	few	TRDJ3	ACDQIVLGDTRDTRQMF
TRDV2	medium-sized	TRDJ3	ACDRLGDHSWDTRQMF
TRDV2	medium-sized	TRDJ1	ACDSLLGGYTDKLI
TRDV2	few	TRDJ1	ACDSILGPNGYTDKLI
TRDV2	large	TRDJ3	ACDTEANWGLQTSSWDTRQMF
TRDV2	NA	TRDJ1	ACDTSWGIRLSYKLI
TRDV2	few	TRDJ3	ACDTWGGPSSWDTRQMF
TRDV2	medium-sized	TRDJ1	ACDTLLGDTSLSDKLI
TRDV2	NA	TRDJ1	ACDSILLGDTSTDKLI
TRDV2	medium-sized	TRDJ1	ACDNLGEKKRSELI
TRDV2	large	TRDJ1	ACVPLGGYTDKLI
TRDV2	medium-sized	TRDJ1	ACDLLGANTDKLI
TRDV2	medium-sized	TRDJ1	ACEALGDTLDKLI
TRDV2	medium-sized	TRDJ1	ACDSLPGIRDTDKLI
TRDV2	medium-sized	TRDJ1	ACDTVVISDKLI
TRDV2	medium-sized	TRDJ1	ACDSMTGDHHPYTDKLI
TRDV2	medium-sized	TRDJ3	ACDTGGHSSWDTRQMF
TRDV2	medium-sized	TRDJ1	ACDTVRDIAYTDKLI
TRDV2	few	TRDJ1	ACDVLLGETRYTDKLI
TRDV2	medium-sized	TRDJ1	ACDSVTGGYPLEGDKLI
TRDV2	medium-sized	TRDJ1	ACDGVADTDKLI